This TCR beta chain was obtained from a study of radiation and T cells in renal cell carcinoma. This CDR3 spans 14 amino acids. With 4 bases clipped from V and 2 bases from J, the junction kept 1 base outside the gene matches. From germline, CDR1 is MNHEY and CDR2 SVGAGI. Time point defined: blood 4 weeks post-SBRT, at nephrectomy. The treatment was: 15 Gy SBRT to primary tumor, nephrectomy 4 weeks later. Nephrectomy followed 15 Gy stereotactic body radiation by 4 weeks. Measured with immunoSEQ multiplex PCR; TCRdb has only the in-frame clones, and not every one. The sample comprises about 76,000 clones, around 89% of which are singletons, and 5% to 7.5% rests with the top ten.

The TCR was taken from an older woman with renal cell carcinoma. The chain couples TRBV6-5 to TRBJ1-5, with 8 bases aligning to TRBD1. This specimen consisted of blood, obtained from a patient whose treatment included radiotherapy and nephrectomy. The CDR3: CASSLGQGNQPQHF. The CDR3, as DNA: TGTGCCAGCAGTTTGGGACAGGGCAATCAGCCCCAGCATTTT.